A single T cell receptor (beta chain) is shown here with its context. This record comes from a study of blood T cell repertoires in COVID-19. The overall study: The United States, Italy and Spain provided the acute and convalescent COVID-19 samples. From T cells, B-cell-depleted T cells, or PBMCs came the material, which was cDNA or gDNA.

In the study's own analysis: For nucleated cells, counts were estimated from reference gene primer amplification. The repertoire was sequenced with immunoSEQ multiplex PCR; TCRdb's copy has only in-frame clones and lacks some. The V and J calls and clone size come from that table; D and trimming were worked out from the DNA. Of roughly 80,000 clones in the sample, under 95% are singletons; the top ten hold approximately 16%. The V end was cut by 0 bases, the J end by 6 bases, with 20 bases between. This CDR3 spans 17 amino acids. CDR1 is KGHSH and CDR2 is LQKENI in the germline V gene. The rearrangement uses TRBV18 and TRBJ1-2, with D possibly TRBD1 on 5 matching bases. The sample taken for sequencing was peripheral blood. The clonotype was recovered from a woman older than 75 with active or convalescent COVID-19. CDR3 residues: CASSPPLGLRRADGYTF. CDR3 DNA: TGTGCCAGCTCACCACCGTTGGGACTAAGACGCGCTGATGGCTACACCTTC.